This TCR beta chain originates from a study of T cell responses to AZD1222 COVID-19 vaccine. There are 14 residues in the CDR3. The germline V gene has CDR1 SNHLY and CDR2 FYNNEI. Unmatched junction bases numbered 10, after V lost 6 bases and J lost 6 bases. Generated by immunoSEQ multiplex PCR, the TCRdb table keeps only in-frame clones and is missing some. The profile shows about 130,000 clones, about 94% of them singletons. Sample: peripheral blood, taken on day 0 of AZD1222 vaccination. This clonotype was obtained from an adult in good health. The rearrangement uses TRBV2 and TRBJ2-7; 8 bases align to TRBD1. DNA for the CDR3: TGTGCCAGCAGAGAAAACAGGGGGGTGGGCGAGCAGTACTTC. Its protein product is CASRENRGVGEQYF.